This entry features one T cell receptor beta chain sequence. The CDR3 covers 14 residues. Between the trimmed V and J ends, which lost 4 bases and 0 bases, there was a span of 11 bases. Germline-derived CDR1 and CDR2 are GTSNPN and SVGIG (reference sequence). One entry per CDR3 protein, called by TCRdb with MiXCR from the 5' RACE reads. The repertoire has 1.5 million to 2 million distinct CDR3 sequences, about 32% of them found once; the top ten carry around 0.3%. This specimen belongs to a study of identical twins. Input material: cord blood. The source is a newborn girl in good health. This rearrangement joins TRBV30 to TRBJ2-3; D possibly corresponds to TRBD2 (5 bases). The CDR3 nucleotides read TGTGCCTGGAACACAGCGGTTAGCACAGATACGCAGTATTTT. Protein sequence: CAWNTAVSTDTQYF.